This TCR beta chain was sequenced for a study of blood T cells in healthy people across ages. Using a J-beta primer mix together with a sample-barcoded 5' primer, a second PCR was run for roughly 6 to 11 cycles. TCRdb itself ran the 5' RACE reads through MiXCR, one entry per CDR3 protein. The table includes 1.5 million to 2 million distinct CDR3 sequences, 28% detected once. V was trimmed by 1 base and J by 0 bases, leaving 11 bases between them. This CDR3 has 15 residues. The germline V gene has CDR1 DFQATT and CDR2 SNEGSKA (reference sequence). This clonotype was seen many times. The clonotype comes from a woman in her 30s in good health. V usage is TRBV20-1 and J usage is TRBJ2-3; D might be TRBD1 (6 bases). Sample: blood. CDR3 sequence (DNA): TGCAGTGCTAGAGTGGGGGCCCGTAGCACAGATACGCAGTATTTT. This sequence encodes CSARVGARSTDTQYF.